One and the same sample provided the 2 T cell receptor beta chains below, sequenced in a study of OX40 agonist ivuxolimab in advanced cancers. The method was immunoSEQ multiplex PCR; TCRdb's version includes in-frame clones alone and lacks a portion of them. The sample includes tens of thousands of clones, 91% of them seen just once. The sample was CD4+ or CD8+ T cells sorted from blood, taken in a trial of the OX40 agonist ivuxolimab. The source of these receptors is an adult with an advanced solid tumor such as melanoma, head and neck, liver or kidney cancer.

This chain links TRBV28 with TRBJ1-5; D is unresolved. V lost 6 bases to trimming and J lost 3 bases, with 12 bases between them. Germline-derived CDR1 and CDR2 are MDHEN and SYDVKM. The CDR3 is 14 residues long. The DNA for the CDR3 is TGTGCCAGCAGCCTAGCTAGCCTCAATCAGCCCCAGCATTTT. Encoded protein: CASSLASLNQPQHF.

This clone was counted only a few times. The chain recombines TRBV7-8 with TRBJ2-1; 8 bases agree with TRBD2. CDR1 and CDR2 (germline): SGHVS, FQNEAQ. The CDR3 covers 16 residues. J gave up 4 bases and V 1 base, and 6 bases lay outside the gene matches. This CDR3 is CASSLVDGRVYNEQFF. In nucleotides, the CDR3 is TGTGCCAGCAGCTTAGTTGACGGGAGGGTTTACAATGAGCAGTTCTTC.